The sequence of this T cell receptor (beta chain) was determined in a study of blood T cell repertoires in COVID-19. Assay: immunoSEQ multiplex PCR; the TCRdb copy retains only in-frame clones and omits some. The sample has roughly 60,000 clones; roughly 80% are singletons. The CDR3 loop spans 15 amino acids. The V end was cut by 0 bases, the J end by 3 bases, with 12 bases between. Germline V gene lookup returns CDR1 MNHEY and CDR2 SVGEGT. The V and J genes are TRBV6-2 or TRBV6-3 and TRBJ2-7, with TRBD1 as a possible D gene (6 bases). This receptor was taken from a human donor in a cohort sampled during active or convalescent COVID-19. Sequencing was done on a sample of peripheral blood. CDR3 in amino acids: CASSYSDRLYYEQYF. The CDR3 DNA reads TGTGCCAGCAGTTACTCTGACAGGCTCTACTACGAGCAGTACTTC.